Listed below are T cell receptor beta chains from one sample, sequenced in a study of regulatory T cells in long-lasting Graves disease. A single record per CDR3 protein comes from TCRdb applying MiXCR to the multiplex PCR reads. This table has some 330,000 distinct CDR3 sequences, over 9.5% appearing once. Separately, the same data were catalogued under a study of T cells in Graves' hyperthyroidism and ophthalmopathy.

This material consisted of peripheral blood mononuclear cells (PBMCs), taken at new diagnosis, from a patient treated with antithyroid drugs. The source of these receptors is a young woman with Graves disease. CDR3s include the opening cysteine and the closing phenylalanine or tryptophan. The order of the fields is J gene, V gene, D gene, clone size, CDR3 protein, CDR3 DNA. A D gene is named only where the DNA matches it firmly. Size tells how often a clone was seen (once, few, many) or the class of an expanded clone, and some rows leave it out.

TRBJ2-6	TRBV4-3	TRBD2	few	CASSQGVGLGLLASGANVLTF	TGCGCCAGCAGCCAAGGGGTCGGTTTGGGACTACTAGCCTCTGGGGCCAACGTCCTGACTTTC
TRBJ2-1	TRBV7-8	TRBD2	many	CASSFGPSGYNEQFF	TGTGCCAGCAGCTTCGGGCCTAGCGGGTACAATGAGCAGTTCTTC
TRBJ2-2	TRBV7-2	.	many	CASSLPASAGELFF	TGTGCCAGCAGCCTGCCTGCTAGCGCCGGGGAGCTGTTTTTT
TRBJ2-1	TRBV5-6	.	many	CASSLALHNEQFF	TGTGCCAGCAGCTTGGCGCTGCACAATGAGCAGTTCTTC
TRBJ1-4	TRBV6-1	.	many	CASNEAREYLFSDEKLFF	TGTGCCAGCAACGAAGCCCGAGAATATCTTTTTTCAGATGAAAAACTGTTTTTT
TRBJ1-1	TRBV12-3/TRBV12-4	.	many	CASSLTPGLNTEAFF	TGTGCCAGCAGTTTAACCCCGGGCTTGAACACTGAAGCTTTCTTT
TRBJ1-2	TRBV5-8	.	many	CANLQGTNTYGYTF	TGTGCCAACCTCCAGGGGACCAACACCTATGGCTACACCTTC
TRBJ2-5	TRBV28	.	many	CASKAGFQETQYF	TGTGCCAGCAAAGCCGGGTTCCAAGAGACCCAGTACTTC
TRBJ1-5	TRBV7-2	.	many	CASSWGSYSNQPQHF	TGTGCCAGCAGCTGGGGAAGCTATAGCAATCAGCCCCAGCATTTT
TRBJ2-5	TRBV6-2/TRBV6-3	.	.	CASSSGRDGIALSQYF	TGTGCCAGCAGTTCTGGTCGTGACGGGATAGCTTTGTCCCAGTACTTC
TRBJ2-2	TRBV7-9	TRBD1	many	CASSLNRGKTGELFF	TGTGCCAGCAGCTTGAACAGGGGTAAAACCGGGGAGCTGTTTTTT
TRBJ2-5	TRBV20-1	TRBD2	many	CSAILAYQETQYF	TGCAGTGCCATACTAGCGTACCAAGAGACCCAGTACTTC
TRBJ2-3	TRBV28	TRBD2	many	CASRQGGVTDTQYF	TGTGCCAGCAGGCAGGGAGGGGTCACAGATACGCAGTATTTT
TRBJ1-1	TRBV11-1	.	many	CASSLDPGPGTEAFF	TGTGCCAGCAGCTTAGATCCGGGCCCAGGCACTGAAGCTTTCTTT
TRBJ2-1	TRBV10-3	TRBD1	once	CAISESRTGYSYNEQFF	TGTGCCATCAGTGAGTCAAGGACAGGGTACAGCTACAATGAGCAGTTCTTC
TRBJ1-2	TRBV12-3/TRBV12-4	TRBD1	few	CASRDRGYGYTF	TGTGCCAGCAGGGACAGGGGCTATGGCTACACCTTC
TRBJ1-1	TRBV4-3	.	few	CASSQNYPNTEAFF	TGCGCCAGCAGCCAAAATTATCCGAACACTGAAGCTTTCTTT
TRBJ1-5	TRBV4-1	.	many	CASGPPGPNQPQHF	TGCGCCAGCGGTCCCCCGGGCCCCAATCAGCCCCAGCATTTT
TRBJ1-2	TRBV20-1	TRBD1	.	CSGQGTGGDYGYTF	TGCAGTGGCCAGGGCACAGGGGGGGACTATGGCTACACCTTC
TRBJ1-4	TRBV9	TRBD1	.	CASSANRGGTNEKLFF	TGTGCCAGCAGCGCAAACAGGGGTGGAACTAATGAAAAACTGTTTTTT
TRBJ1-2	TRBV6-1	.	many	CASLRSRGSNYGYTF	TGTGCCAGCCTGAGGTCCAGGGGATCTAACTATGGCTACACCTTC
TRBJ1-6	TRBV3-1	.	few	CASSQGGGPLHF	TGTGCCAGCAGCCAAGGAGGTGGGCCCCTCCACTTT
TRBJ2-1	TRBV5-1	TRBD2	.	CASSSSGSFYNEQFF	TGCGCCAGCAGCTCTAGCGGGAGTTTTTACAATGAGCAGTTCTTC
TRBJ2-1	TRBV12-3/TRBV12-4	TRBD2	.	CANTRSGGSGNEQFF	TGTGCCAACACACGAAGCGGGGGCAGCGGAAATGAGCAGTTCTTC
TRBJ2-3	TRBV13	TRBD2	many	CASSPPGLAGEYTQYF	TGTGCCAGCAGCCCCCCCGGACTAGCGGGGGAATATACGCAGTATTTT
TRBJ2-2	TRBV5-5	.	.	CASSSGGRTGTTGELFF	TGTGCCAGCAGCTCGGGGGGACGGACAGGGACCACCGGGGAGCTGTTTTTT
TRBJ1-1	TRBV12-3/TRBV12-4	.	many	CASSWGALNTEAFF	TGTGCCAGCAGTTGGGGAGCCCTGAACACTGAAGCTTTCTTT
TRBJ2-5	TRBV7-2	.	many	CASSLDTGIETQYF	TGTGCCAGCAGCTTAGACACAGGGATCGAGACCCAGTACTTC
TRBJ2-5	TRBV20-1	.	few	CSARDPKPGQQETQYF	TGCAGTGCTAGAGATCCAAAACCGGGACAACAAGAGACCCAGTACTTC
TRBJ2-5	TRBV6-5	.	many	CASSSLGPHQETQYF	TGTGCCAGCAGTTCATTGGGACCCCACCAAGAGACCCAGTACTTC
TRBJ1-6	TRBV4-3	.	many	CASSPALYSPLHF	TGCGCCAGCAGCCCCGCCCTATATTCACCCCTCCACTTT
TRBJ1-1	TRBV6-1	.	few	CASTSQPDTEAFF	TGTGCCAGCACCTCCCAGCCGGACACTGAAGCTTTCTTT
TRBJ1-6	TRBV7-2	.	many	CASSLVARASPLHF	TGTGCCAGCAGCTTAGTTGCCAGGGCGTCACCCCTCCACTTT
TRBJ1-1	TRBV27	.	many	CASRRTSEAFF	TGTGCCAGCAGGAGAACCTCAGAAGCTTTCTTT
TRBJ2-3	TRBV20-1	.	many	CSADSRDTQYF	TGCAGTGCCGATTCTCGCGATACGCAGTATTTT
TRBJ2-2	TRBV7-8	.	many	CASSLYGNTGELFF	TGTGCCAGCAGCTTATACGGGAACACCGGGGAGCTGTTTTTT
TRBJ2-3	TRBV13	TRBD2	many	CASGLAGGPLGDTQYF	TGTGCCAGCGGCCTAGCGGGAGGGCCATTGGGAGATACGCAGTATTTT
TRBJ2-2	TRBV5-1	.	.	CASSFTGIAGELFF	TGCGCCAGCAGCTTCACAGGGATCGCCGGGGAGCTGTTTTTT
TRBJ1-1	TRBV7-6	.	many	CASSLRVKDTEAFF	TGTGCCAGCAGCTTGCGAGTAAAGGACACTGAAGCTTTCTTT
TRBJ2-7	TRBV7-9	TRBD2	many	CASSSGLEGREQYF	TGTGCCAGCAGCTCGGGACTAGAGGGCCGAGAGCAGTACTTC
TRBJ2-3	TRBV2	TRBD2	.	CASSEEDRGLAGGTDTQYF	TGTGCCAGCAGTGAAGAGGACAGGGGACTAGCGGGGGGCACAGATACGCAGTATTTT
TRBJ2-2	TRBV29-1	.	.	CSVPGTYNTGELFF	TGCAGCGTCCCCGGTACTTACAACACCGGGGAGCTGTTTTTT
TRBJ1-5	TRBV28	.	few	CASSVAGRAWSQPQHF	TGTGCCAGCAGCGTCGCAGGCAGGGCTTGGAGTCAGCCCCAGCATTTT
TRBJ2-1	TRBV29-1	.	.	CSDQTSGGAYNEQFF	TGCAGCGACCAGACTAGTGGGGGCGCGTACAATGAGCAGTTCTTC
TRBJ2-1	TRBV5-1	TRBD2	few	CASSLASGRAINEQFF	TGCGCCAGCAGCTTGGCGAGCGGGAGGGCCATCAATGAGCAGTTCTTC